Shown below are 32 T cell receptor beta chains from a single sample sequenced in a study of blood T cell repertoires in COVID-19. The method was immunoSEQ multiplex PCR; TCRdb's version includes in-frame clones alone and lacks a portion of them. Altogether about 120,000 clones are present, around 81% being singletons, with the ten largest covering about 10%. The sample was peripheral blood. The receptors shown here come from a human donor in a cohort sampled during active COVID-19.

V and J are TRBV9 and TRBJ2-6, with D possibly being TRBD2 (5 bases). V was trimmed by 2 bases and J by 1 base, leaving 13 bases between them. The CDR3 sequence is 17 residues long. Germline-derived CDR1 and CDR2 are SGDLS and YYNGEE. The DNA of the CDR3 is TGTGCCAGCAGCGTCCGGGGTACAAAATCTGGGGCCAACGTCCTGACTTTC. Protein sequence: CASSVRGTKSGANVLTF.

The V and J genes are TRBV7-3 and TRBJ2-2; 8 positions match TRBD1. The length of the CDR3 is 15 residues. Germline-derived CDR1 and CDR2 are SGHTA and FQGTGA. V shed 2 bases and J 7 bases; nucleotides not matched to a gene: 6. The DNA of the CDR3 is TGTGCCAGCAGCTTACGGCAGGGGGCGGTCGGGGAGCTGTTTTTT. Its translation is CASSLRQGAVGELFF. Together with reference TRBV7-3 and TRBJ2-2, the CDR3 gives the full variable domain: GAGVSQTPSNKVTEKGKYVELRCDPISGHTALYWYRQSLGQGPEFLIYFQGTGAADDSGLPNDRFFAVRPEGSVSTLKIQRTERGDSAVYLCASSLRQGAVGELFFGEGSRLTVL.

This clone has more than one count but fewer than ten. The CDR3 nucleotides read TGTGCCAGCAGTTACTCCGGGAGGGGGCGGGAGCTGTTTTTT. Residues: CASSYSGRGRELFF. This chain links TRBV6-2 or TRBV6-3 with TRBJ2-2; possibly TRBD2 for D (8 bases). Germline CDR1 is MNHEY and CDR2 is SVGEGT. Trimming removed 0 bases from V and 9 bases from J, with 11 bases in between. This CDR3 has 14 amino acids.

V gene TRBV5-1 combines with J gene TRBJ1-2, with D possibly matching TRBD1 (5 bases). CDR3 length equals 15 residues. V lost 3 bases, J lost 4 bases, and 16 bases lay in between. Germline assignment: CDR1 SGHRS and CDR2 YFSETQ. The CDR3 DNA sequence: TGCGCCAGCAGCTGGCTGGGGGGTGGCCCCTATGGCTACACCTTC. Translation: CASSWLGGGPYGYTF.

This chain links TRBV6-5 with TRBJ1-1; D gene uncertain. This CDR3 comprises 12 residues. V shed 8 bases and J shed 0 bases, with 7 bases lying between them. Per the germline V gene, CDR1 is MNHEY and CDR2 is SVGAGI. The CDR3 sequence is CASHRLNTEAFF. The CDR3 nucleotides are TGTGCCAGCCACCGGTTGAACACTGAAGCTTTCTTT.

The chain carries TRBV30 and TRBJ1-5; TRBD1 might be the D (5 bases). CDR1 and CDR2 (germline): GTSNPN, SVGIG (reference sequence). Trimming stripped 5 bases from V and 3 bases from J, with 17 bases between. The CDR3 runs to 15 residues. The CDR3 region has the DNA TGTGCCTGGGTACGGCAAGGGGCGGCCAATCAGCCCCAGCATTTT. Protein product: CAWVRQGAANQPQHF.

The chain recombines TRBV4-2 with TRBJ2-7; 9 nucleotides line up with TRBD2. The germline gives CDR1 LGHNA, CDR2 YNFKEQ. Losses at the gene ends were 4 bases for V and 5 bases for J; bases not matched to a gene: 21. This CDR3 has 19 amino acids. The CDR3 loop is CASSRRAGGTSLPLDEQYF. In nucleotides, the CDR3 is TGTGCCAGCAGCCGTCGGGCCGGCGGGACTAGCTTACCGCTGGACGAGCAGTACTTC.

This clone came up once. The chain employs TRBV27 and TRBJ2-6; TRBD1 is a possible D gene (6 bases). This CDR3 comprises 16 residues. Germline V gene lookup returns CDR1 MNHEY and CDR2 SMNVEV (reference sequence). Trimming took off 2 bases at V and 4 bases at J, with 12 bases between the two ends. The CDR3 DNA follows: TGTGCCAGCAGTTTAATCCCGACAGGAGGGGCCAACGTCCTGACTTTC. It is translated as CASSLIPTGGANVLTF.

CDR3 nucleotides: TGTGCCAGCAGCTTAGTACCAGCGGGGGGCTACAATGAGCAGTTCTTC. Translation: CASSLVPAGGYNEQFF. The chain combines TRBV7-9 with TRBJ2-1, with TRBD2 matching 9 bases. V was pared by 1 base and J by 3 bases, with 4 bases of the junction left unmatched. The CDR3 has 16 amino acids. CDR1 and CDR2 (germline): SEHNR, FQNEAQ (reference sequence).

This chain connects TRBV6-6 to TRBJ2-7; D remains unclear. V lost 6 bases to trimming and J lost 2 bases, with 8 bases between them. The CDR3 runs 12 residues. Germline V gene lookup returns CDR1 MNHNY and CDR2 SVGAGI (reference sequence). CDR3 loop: CASSPSTYEQYF. In DNA form, the CDR3 reads TGTGCCAGCAGCCCTAGTACCTACGAGCAGTACTTC.

The chain recombines TRBV6-5 with TRBJ1-2; 10 bases are a match to TRBD1. The length of the CDR3 is 14 residues. The germline CDR1 and CDR2 sequences are MNHEY and SVGAGI. V trimming: 2 bases; J trimming: 8 bases; junction bases outside the gene matches: 5. The CDR3 loop is CASSYGRTGGGYTF. CDR3 bases: TGTGCCAGCAGTTACGGTCGGACAGGGGGAGGCTACACCTTC.

The chain joins TRBV4-3 to TRBJ1-2; TRBD1 matches 11 bases. There are 16 residues in the CDR3. The trim removed 1 base at V and 3 bases at J, leaving 4 bases unmatched. CDR1 and CDR2 from the germline V gene are LGHNA and YSLEER. DNA of the CDR3: TGCGCCAGCAGCCAAGGAGGACAGGGGGCTCACTATGGCTACACCTTC. The encoded protein is CASSQGGQGAHYGYTF.

This chain links TRBV19 with TRBJ1-5; TRBD1 aligns across 8 bases. Germline loops: CDR1 LNHDA, CDR2 SQIVND (reference sequence). The CDR3 length is 17 residues. The V and J ends lost 9 bases and 3 bases, in that order; junction bases with no gene match: 16. This CDR3 is CASLGPGQAISNQPQHF. For the CDR3, the DNA is TGTGCCAGCCTTGGGCCGGGACAGGCAATATCCAATCAGCCCCAGCATTTT.

V usage is TRBV5-4 and J usage is TRBJ2-1; no reliable D call. V lost 4 bases to trimming and J lost 9 bases, with 11 bases between them. Per germline, CDR1 SGHNT and CDR2 YYREEE (reference sequence). This CDR3 region has 12 residues. As DNA, the CDR3 is TGTGCCAGCAGCCCTATACGGAGTGAGCAGTTCTTC. It yields the protein CASSPIRSEQFF.

The chain is built from TRBV21-1 and TRBJ2-7; the D segment call TRBD2 is taken from the table without a DNA check. TRBV21-1 is a documented pseudogene. The CDR3 consists of 20 residues. In DNA form, the CDR3 reads TGTGCCAGCAGCAAATCAGCTAAAATCGGTGCGAGGAGCGGTTACTACGAGCAGTACTTC. Amino acid sequence: CASSKSAKIGARSGYYEQYF.

This chain connects TRBV19 to TRBJ1-1, with D hard to call. This CDR3 is 11 amino acids long. Trimming took off 5 bases at V and 8 bases at J, with 9 bases between the two ends. Germline V CDR1 and CDR2: LNHDA, SQIVND (reference sequence). The CDR3 DNA follows: TGTGCCAGTAGTTCCGGTCTCGAAGCTTTCTTT. This gives the protein CASSSGLEAFF.

The chain uses TRBV5-1 and TRBJ1-6; 7 nucleotides align to TRBD1. The germline CDR1 and CDR2 sequences are SGHRS and YFSETQ. The CDR3 runs to 14 residues. V shed 4 bases and J 7 bases; nucleotides not matched to a gene: 5. The CDR3 here is CASSPGQTNSPLHF. The CDR3 bases are TGCGCCAGCAGCCCGGGACAGACCAATTCACCCCTCCACTTT. The variable domain in full, completed from reference TRBV5-1 and TRBJ1-6, reads KAGVTQTPRYLIKTRGQQVTLSCSPISGHRSVSWYQQTPGQGLQFLFEYFSETQRNKGNFPGRFSGRQFSNSRSEMNVSTLELGDSALYLCASSPGQTNSPLHFGNGTRLTVT.

The gene calls are TRBV6-5 and TRBJ2-1, with 9 positions matching TRBD1. Germline V gene lookup returns CDR1 MNHEY and CDR2 SVGAGI. V shed 4 bases, J shed 9 bases, and the junction held 13 bases outside the gene matches. The CDR3 is made up of 16 amino acids. CDR3 region: CASSSPGQGSHSEQFF. DNA for the CDR3: TGTGCCAGCAGTTCGCCGGGACAGGGTTCTCACAGTGAGCAGTTCTTC.

The chain links TRBV28 to TRBJ2-6, with D possibly TRBD2 on 6 matching bases. The CDR3 extends over 15 amino acids. The germline V gene has CDR1 MDHEN and CDR2 SYDVKM. Trimming removed 3 bases at V and 2 bases at J, with 8 bases between. In nucleotides, the CDR3 is TGTGCCAGCAGTTTGGAGGGCGCTGGGGCCAACGTCCTGACTTTC. It is translated as CASSLEGAGANVLTF.

The V gene is TRBV7-2, the J gene TRBJ1-6; TRBD1 aligns across 10 bases. J gave up 9 bases and V 3 bases, and 5 bases lay outside the gene matches. The CDR3 runs to 15 residues. CDR1 and CDR2 (germline): SGHTA, FQGNSA. CDR3 sequence reads: CASSFKTGGGSPLHF. As DNA, the CDR3 is TGTGCCAGCAGCTTCAAGACAGGGGGCGGTTCACCCCTCCACTTT.

This chain links TRBV19 with TRBJ2-2, with D maybe TRBD1 (6 bases). Germline V gene sequence: CDR1 LNHDA, CDR2 SQIVND (reference sequence). Trimming removed 8 bases from V and 1 base from J, with 14 bases in between. This CDR3 comprises 15 residues. CDR3 protein: CASAQTGLNTGELFF. The CDR3 DNA sequence: TGTGCCAGTGCCCAGACAGGTTTGAACACCGGGGAGCTGTTTTTT.

The chain carries TRBV30 and TRBJ2-1; D is perhaps TRBD2 (7 bases). The CDR3 has 15 amino acids. The V gene's germline CDR1 is GTSNPN and CDR2 SVGIG (reference sequence). V was cut by 0 bases and J by 0 bases, with 9 bases left in between. In DNA, the CDR3 is TGTGCCTGGAGTGTCGGGGGGCTCTCCTACAATGAGCAGTTCTTC. Translation: CAWSVGGLSYNEQFF.

This rearrangement joins TRBV5-1 to TRBJ2-3; D may be TRBD1 (6 bases). Germline values: CDR1 SGHRS, CDR2 YFSETQ. The CDR3 consists of 15 residues. Trimming pared 0 bases from V and 2 bases from J, leaving 10 bases between. The CDR3 is CASSLAGTPTDTQYF. In DNA, the CDR3 is TGCGCCAGCAGCTTGGCCGGGACACCCACAGATACGCAGTATTTT.

The V gene is TRBV11-2, the J gene TRBJ1-3; D not certain. Per germline, CDR1 SGHAT and CDR2 FQNNGV. This CDR3 has 14 residues. V shed 5 bases and J shed 2 bases, with 10 bases lying between them. The CDR3 here is CASSLRRTGNTIYF. In DNA form, the CDR3 reads TGTGCCAGCAGCCTTCGGAGGACTGGAAACACCATATATTTT. Variable domain in full (rest from reference TRBV11-2 and TRBJ1-3): EAGVAQSPRYKIIEKRQSVAFWCNPISGHATLYWYQQILGQGPKLLIQFQNNGVVDDSQLPKDRFSAERLKGVDSTLKIQPAKLEDSAVYLCASSLRRTGNTIYFGEGSWLTVV.

V gene TRBV4-3 combines with J gene TRBJ1-1; maybe TRBD1 (5 bases). CDR1 and CDR2 (germline): LGHNA, YSLEER. The CDR3 sequence is 14 residues long. Trimming removed 0 bases at V and 2 bases at J, with 7 bases between. The CDR3 DNA reads TGCGCCAGCAGCCAAGACAGGGTTAACACTGAAGCTTTCTTT. It yields the protein CASSQDRVNTEAFF.

This chain connects TRBV2 to TRBJ1-5; D unclear. The V gene's germline CDR1 is SNHLY and CDR2 FYNNEI. The CDR3 loop spans 15 amino acids. Trimming cost V 3 bases and J 0 bases, with 9 bases left between them. DNA for the CDR3: TGTGCCAGCAGTGATAGTTACAGTAGCAATCAGCCCCAGCATTTT. This gives the protein CASSDSYSSNQPQHF.

A few counts support this clone. The chain links TRBV18 to TRBJ2-7, with D maybe TRBD2 (6 bases). Per germline, CDR1 KGHSH and CDR2 LQKENI. V lost 4 bases and J 5 bases, leaving 15 bases between the germline ends. The CDR3 is 14 amino acids. The CDR3: CASSRAGSGNEQYF. CDR3 nucleotides: TGTGCCAGCTCACGCGCGGGGAGTGGAAACGAGCAGTACTTC.

This clone occurred a few times. The chain uses TRBV18 and TRBJ1-1; 7 nucleotides match TRBD1. Trimming removed 4 bases from V and 2 bases from J; junction bases left unmatched: 4. This CDR3 spans 14 amino acids. Per germline, CDR1 KGHSH and CDR2 LQKENI. This chain's CDR3 is CASSRGTANTEAFF. DNA of the CDR3: TGTGCCAGCTCACGCGGGACAGCTAACACTGAAGCTTTCTTT.

V is TRBV19 and J is TRBJ1-5; D is possibly TRBD1 (6 bases). This CDR3 spans 14 amino acids. Germline CDR1 LNHDA, CDR2 SQIVND (reference sequence). V lost 7 bases to trimming and J lost 3 bases, with 13 bases between them. CDR3 DNA: TGTGCCAGTAACCAGGGGCTGTACAATCAGCCCCAGCATTTT. Protein product: CASNQGLYNQPQHF.

This chain's CDR3 is CASSQEGVTEYNEQFF. For the CDR3, the DNA is TGCGCCAGCAGCCAAGAAGGGGTTACGGAATACAATGAGCAGTTCTTC. The rearrangement joins TRBV4-3 to TRBJ2-1, with D possibly TRBD1 on 5 matching bases. CDR3 length: 16 amino acids. V was trimmed by 0 bases and J by 4 bases, leaving 13 bases between them. Germline V gene data show CDR1 as LGHNA and CDR2 as YSLEER.

The V call is TRBV7-3, the J call TRBJ2-1, with TRBD2 as a possible D gene (6 bases). Between the trimmed V and J ends, which lost 4 bases and 6 bases, there was a span of 19 bases. This CDR3 comprises 16 residues. The V gene's germline CDR1 is SGHTA and CDR2 FQGTGA. CDR3 nucleotides: TGTGCCAGCAGCTCACTTGTAGCGGCCAGCCCCAATGAGCAGTTCTTC. Protein sequence: CASSSLVAASPNEQFF.

The rearrangement links TRBV27 to TRBJ2-1, with 8 bases identical to TRBD1. CDR3 length: 16 residues. J lost 0 bases, V lost 6 bases, and 7 bases had no gene match. In germline, CDR1 is MNHEY, CDR2 SMNVEV (reference sequence). The CDR3 nucleotides read TGTGCCAGCAGACGGGACAGGATGAGCTCCTACAATGAGCAGTTCTTC. Its translation is CASRRDRMSSYNEQFF.